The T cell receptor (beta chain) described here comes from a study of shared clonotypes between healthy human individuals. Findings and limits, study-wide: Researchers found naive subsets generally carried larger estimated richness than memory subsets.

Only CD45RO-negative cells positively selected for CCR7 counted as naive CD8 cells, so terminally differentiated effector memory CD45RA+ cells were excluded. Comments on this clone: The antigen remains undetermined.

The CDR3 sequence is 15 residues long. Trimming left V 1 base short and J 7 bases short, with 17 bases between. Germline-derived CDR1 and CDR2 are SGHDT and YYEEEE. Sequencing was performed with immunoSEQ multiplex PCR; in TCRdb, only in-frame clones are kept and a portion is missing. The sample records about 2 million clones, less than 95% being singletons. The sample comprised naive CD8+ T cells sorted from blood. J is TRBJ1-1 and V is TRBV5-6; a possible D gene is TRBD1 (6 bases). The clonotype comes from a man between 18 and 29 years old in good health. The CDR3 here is CASSLRGVLLFEAFF. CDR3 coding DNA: TGTGCCAGCAGCTTGAGGGGGGTCCTATTGTTTGAAGCTTTCTTT.